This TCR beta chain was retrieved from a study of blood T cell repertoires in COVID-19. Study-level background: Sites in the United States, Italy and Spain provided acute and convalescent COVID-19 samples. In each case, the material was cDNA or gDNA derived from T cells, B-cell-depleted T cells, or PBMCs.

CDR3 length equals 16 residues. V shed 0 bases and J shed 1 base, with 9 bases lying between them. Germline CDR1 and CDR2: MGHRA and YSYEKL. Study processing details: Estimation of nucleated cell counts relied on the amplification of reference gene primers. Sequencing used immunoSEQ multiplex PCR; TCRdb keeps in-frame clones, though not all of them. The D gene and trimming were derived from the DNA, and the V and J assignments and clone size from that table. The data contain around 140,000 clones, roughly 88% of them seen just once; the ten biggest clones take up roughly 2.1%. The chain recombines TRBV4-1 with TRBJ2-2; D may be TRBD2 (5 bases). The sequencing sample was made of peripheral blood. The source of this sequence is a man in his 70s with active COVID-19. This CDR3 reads CASSQEGGQNTGELFF. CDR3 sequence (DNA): TGCGCCAGCAGCCAAGAGGGCGGGCAGAACACCGGGGAGCTGTTTTTT.